This T cell receptor (beta chain) was captured in a study of CD4 T cells in relation to SARS-CoV-2 and coronaviruses. Before the COVID-19 pandemic, during about 2010-2018, CD4+ T cells were taken from unexposed donors. Cryopreserved PBMCs were CD4-enriched, then split into naive and memory cells. Study-level findings and limits: No crossreactivity against non-spike viral proteins was tested here.

Comment on this clone: Its antigen is unknown.

Uncultured naive and memory CD4+ T cells supplied DNA for deep TCR-beta sequencing. Libraries were prepared by immunoSEQ multiplex PCR; TCRdb keeps only in-frame clonotypes and omits some of them. The profile shows some 70,000 clones, about 92% of them singletons. The germline V gene has CDR1 SGHKS and CDR2 YYEKEE (reference sequence). The CDR3 consists of 14 residues. Trimming removed 2 bases at V and 1 base at J, with 10 bases between. V and J are TRBV5-5 and TRBJ2-7; a weak D match, TRBD1 (6 bases). The sample consisted of naive CD4+ T cells from PBMCs. The subset here: naive CD4+ T cells isolated by negative enrichment. This TCR was recovered from a human donor in good health. CDR3 region: CASSLSGVSYEQYF. CDR3 DNA sequence: TGTGCCAGCAGCTTATCAGGGGTATCCTACGAGCAGTACTTC.